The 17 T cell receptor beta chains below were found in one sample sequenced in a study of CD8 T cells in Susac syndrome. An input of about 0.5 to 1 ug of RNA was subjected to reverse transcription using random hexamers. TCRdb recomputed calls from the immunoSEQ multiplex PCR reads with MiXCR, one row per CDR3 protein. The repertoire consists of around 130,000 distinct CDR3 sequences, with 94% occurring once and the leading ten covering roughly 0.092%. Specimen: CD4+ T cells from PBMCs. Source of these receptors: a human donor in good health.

The CDR3 loop reads CASKPGNYGYTF. The DNA for the CDR3 is TGTGCCAGCAAGCCCGGTAACTATGGCTACACCTTC. The chain couples TRBV6-1 to TRBJ1-2; no reliable D call. Trimming removed 7 bases at V and 1 base at J, with 7 bases between. The germline CDR1 and CDR2 sequences are MNHNS and SASEGT. This CDR3 has 12 amino acids.

CDR3 bases: TGTGCCAGCAGCCCCAAACGGAGACTAGACGATGAGCAGTTCTTC. It is translated as CASSPKRRLDDEQFF. The genes are TRBV7-9 and TRBJ2-1; possible D gene TRBD2, 6 bases. V was pared by 5 bases and J by 8 bases, with 19 bases between. Germline loops: CDR1 SEHNR, CDR2 FQNEAQ (reference sequence). The CDR3 loop spans 15 amino acids.

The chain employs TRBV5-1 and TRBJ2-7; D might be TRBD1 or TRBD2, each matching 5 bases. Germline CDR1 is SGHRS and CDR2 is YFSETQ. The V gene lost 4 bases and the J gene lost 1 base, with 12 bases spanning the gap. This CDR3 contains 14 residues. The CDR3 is CASSPGTASYEQYF. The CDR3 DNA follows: TGCGCCAGCAGCCCGGGGACGGCGTCCTACGAGCAGTACTTC.

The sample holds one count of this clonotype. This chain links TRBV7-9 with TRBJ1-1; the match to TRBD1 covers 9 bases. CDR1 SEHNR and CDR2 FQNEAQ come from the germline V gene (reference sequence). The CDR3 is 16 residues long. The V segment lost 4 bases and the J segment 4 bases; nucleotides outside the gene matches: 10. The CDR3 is CASSSGTGRGSTEAFF. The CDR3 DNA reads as TGTGCCAGCAGCTCGGGGACAGGGCGGGGCAGCACTGAAGCTTTCTTT.

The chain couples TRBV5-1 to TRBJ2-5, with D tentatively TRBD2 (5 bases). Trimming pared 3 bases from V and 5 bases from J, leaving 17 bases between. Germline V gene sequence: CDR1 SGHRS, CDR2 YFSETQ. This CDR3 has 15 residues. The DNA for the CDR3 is TGCGCCAGCAGCTGGGGAGACTACCTCCCGGAGACCCAGTACTTC. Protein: CASSWGDYLPETQYF.

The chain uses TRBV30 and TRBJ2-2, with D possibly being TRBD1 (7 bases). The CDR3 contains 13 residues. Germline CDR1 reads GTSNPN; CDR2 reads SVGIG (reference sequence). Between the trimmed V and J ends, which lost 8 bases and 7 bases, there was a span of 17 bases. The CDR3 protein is CAQSGTAGGELFF. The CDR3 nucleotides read TGTGCCCAGTCCGGGACAGCGGGCGGGGAGCTGTTTTTT.

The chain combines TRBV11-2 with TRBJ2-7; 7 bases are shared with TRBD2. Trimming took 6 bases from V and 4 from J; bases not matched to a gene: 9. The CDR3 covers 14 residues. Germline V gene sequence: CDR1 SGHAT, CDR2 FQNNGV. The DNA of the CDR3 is TGTGCCAGCAGGGTGGGCGGGGGTATATACGAGCAGTACTTC. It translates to CASRVGGGIYEQYF.

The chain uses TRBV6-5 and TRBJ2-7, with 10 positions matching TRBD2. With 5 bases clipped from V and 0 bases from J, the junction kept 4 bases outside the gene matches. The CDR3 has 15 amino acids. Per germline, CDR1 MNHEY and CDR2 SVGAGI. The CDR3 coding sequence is TGTGCCAGCAGTCCCGGACTAGCGGCCTCCTACGAGCAGTACTTC. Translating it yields CASSPGLAASYEQYF.

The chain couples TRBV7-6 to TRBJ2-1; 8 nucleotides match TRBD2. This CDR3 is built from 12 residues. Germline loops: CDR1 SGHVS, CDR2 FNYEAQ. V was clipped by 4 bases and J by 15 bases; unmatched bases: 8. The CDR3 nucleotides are TGTGCCAGCAGCTCCTCCGGGACTAGGCTGTTCTTC. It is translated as CASSSSGTRLFF.

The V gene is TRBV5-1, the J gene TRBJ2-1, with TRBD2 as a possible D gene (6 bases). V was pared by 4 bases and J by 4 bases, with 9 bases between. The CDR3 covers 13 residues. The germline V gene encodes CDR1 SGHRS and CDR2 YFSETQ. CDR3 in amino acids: CASSRSGYNEQFF. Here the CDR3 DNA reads TGCGCCAGCAGCCGTAGCGGATACAATGAGCAGTTCTTC.

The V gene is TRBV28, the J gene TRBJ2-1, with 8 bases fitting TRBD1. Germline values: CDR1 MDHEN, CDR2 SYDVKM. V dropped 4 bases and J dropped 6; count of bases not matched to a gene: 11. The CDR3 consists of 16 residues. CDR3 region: CASSSPGTGRFNEQFF. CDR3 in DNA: TGTGCCAGCAGTTCACCCGGGACAGGTCGATTCAATGAGCAGTTCTTC.

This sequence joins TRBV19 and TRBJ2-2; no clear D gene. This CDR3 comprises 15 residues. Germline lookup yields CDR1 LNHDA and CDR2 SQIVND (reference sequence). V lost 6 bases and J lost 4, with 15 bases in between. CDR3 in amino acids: CASSLDPISTGELFF. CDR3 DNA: TGTGCCAGTAGCCTAGACCCAATCTCCACCGGGGAGCTGTTTTTT.

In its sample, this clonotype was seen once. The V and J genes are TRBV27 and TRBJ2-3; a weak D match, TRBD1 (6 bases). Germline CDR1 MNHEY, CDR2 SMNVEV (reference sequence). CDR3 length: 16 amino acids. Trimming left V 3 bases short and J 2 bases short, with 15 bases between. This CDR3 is CASSLARGVYTDTQYF. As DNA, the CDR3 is TGTGCCAGCAGTTTGGCCAGGGGAGTTTACACAGATACGCAGTATTTT.

The CDR3 region has the DNA TGTGCCAGCAGTAGGACAGGCGTAAACTATGGCTACACCTTC. This codes for CASSRTGVNYGYTF. The chain combines TRBV25-1 with TRBJ1-2, with 7 bases that match TRBD1. Unmatched junction bases numbered 5, after V lost 5 bases and J lost 2 bases. The CDR3 contains 14 residues. Germline values: CDR1 MGHDK, CDR2 SYGVNS.

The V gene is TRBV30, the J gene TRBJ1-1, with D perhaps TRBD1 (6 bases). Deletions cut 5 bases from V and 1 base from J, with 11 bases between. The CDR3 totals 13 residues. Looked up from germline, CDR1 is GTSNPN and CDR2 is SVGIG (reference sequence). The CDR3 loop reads CAWAGQKNTEAFF. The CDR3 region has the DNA TGTGCCTGGGCCGGACAGAAGAACACTGAAGCTTTCTTT.

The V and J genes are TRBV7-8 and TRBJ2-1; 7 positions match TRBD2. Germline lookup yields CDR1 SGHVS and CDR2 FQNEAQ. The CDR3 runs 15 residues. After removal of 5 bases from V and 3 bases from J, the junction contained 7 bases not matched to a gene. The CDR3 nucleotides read TGTGCCAGCAGCCCCGGGGAGGGCCGCTACAATGAGCAGTTCTTC. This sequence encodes CASSPGEGRYNEQFF.

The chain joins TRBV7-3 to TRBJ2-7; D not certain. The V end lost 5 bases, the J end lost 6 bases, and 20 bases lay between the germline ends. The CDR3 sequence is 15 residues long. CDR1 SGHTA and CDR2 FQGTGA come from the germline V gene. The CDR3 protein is CASSPGGPGHSEQYF. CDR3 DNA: TGTGCCAGCAGCCCAGGTGGGCCGGGTCATAGCGAGCAGTACTTC.